This TCR beta chain came from a study of OX40 agonist ivuxolimab in advanced cancers. On the study more broadly: Treatment received earlier with anti-PD-1, anti-PD-L1 or anti-CTLA-4 agents was allowed, and approximately 40% had some.

The method was immunoSEQ multiplex PCR; TCRdb's version includes in-frame clones alone and lacks a portion of them. Of approximately 14,000 clones in the sample, less than 90% were seen once. The count of this clone is one. The clonotype was recovered from an adult with an advanced solid tumor such as melanoma, head and neck, liver or kidney cancer. The source was CD4+ or CD8+ T cells sorted from blood, collected in a trial of the OX40 agonist ivuxolimab.

DNA for the CDR3: TGTGCCAGCCGAAGGAGTGCAACAGATACGCAGTATTTT. Translating it yields CASRRSATDTQYF. The chain combines TRBV6-5 with TRBJ2-3; D is ambiguous. Trimming left V 8 bases short and J 3 bases short, with 12 bases between. Germline values: CDR1 MNHEY, CDR2 SVGAGI. CDR3 length: 13 residues.